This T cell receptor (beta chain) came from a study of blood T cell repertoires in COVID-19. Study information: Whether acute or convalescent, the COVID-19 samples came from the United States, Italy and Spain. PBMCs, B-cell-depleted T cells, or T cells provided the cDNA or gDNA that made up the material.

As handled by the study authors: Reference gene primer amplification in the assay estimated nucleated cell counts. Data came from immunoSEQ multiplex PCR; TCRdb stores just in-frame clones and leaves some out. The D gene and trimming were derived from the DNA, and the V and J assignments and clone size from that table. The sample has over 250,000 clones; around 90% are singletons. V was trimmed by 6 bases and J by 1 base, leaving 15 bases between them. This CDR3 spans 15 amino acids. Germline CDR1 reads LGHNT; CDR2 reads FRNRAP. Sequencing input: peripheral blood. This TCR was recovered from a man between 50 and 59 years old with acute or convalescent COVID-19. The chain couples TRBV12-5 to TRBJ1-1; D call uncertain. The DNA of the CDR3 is TGTGCTAGTGGCTTTTGGAGTTCGGCGAACACTGAAGCTTTCTTT. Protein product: CASGFWSSANTEAFF.